This is a list of T cell receptor beta chains from one sample in a study of control samples from healthy donors and cancer patients. Some clones are missing from TCRdb's copy, which holds only in-frame ones; the method was immunoSEQ multiplex PCR. The profile covers fewer than 200,000 clones, with roughly 93% appearing a single time and roughly 4.3% taken by the ten largest. The sample was blood. The receptor set was obtained from a woman aged 55-75 years in good health. The CDR3 runs from the conserved cysteine through the conserved F or W. Fields, in order: clone size, D gene, V gene, J gene, CDR3 protein, CDR3 DNA. D genes are given only for firm matches. Not every row has a clone size; where given, it reads once, few, many or a size class.

abundance: -; d_gene: -; v_gene: TRBV27; j_gene: TRBJ1-2; CDR3aa: CASSSLSLRGAHYGYTF; CDR3nt: TGTGCCAGCAGTTCCCTCTCCCTTAGGGGGGCTCACTATGGCTACACCTTC
abundance: once; d_gene: -; v_gene: TRBV12-3/TRBV12-4; j_gene: TRBJ1-3; CDR3aa: CASKLTSGNTIYF; CDR3nt: TGTGCCAGCAAGCTAACCTCTGGAAACACCATATATTTT
abundance: once; d_gene: -; v_gene: TRBV5-4; j_gene: TRBJ1-3; CDR3aa: CASGVSGNTIYF; CDR3nt: TGTGCCAGTGGGGTTTCTGGAAACACCATATATTTT
abundance: -; d_gene: -; v_gene: TRBV7-2; j_gene: TRBJ2-2; CDR3aa: CASSLGGGDTGELFF; CDR3nt: TGTGCCAGCAGCTTAGGAGGGGGGGACACCGGGGAGCTGTTTTTT
abundance: -; d_gene: TRBD1; v_gene: TRBV6-1; j_gene: TRBJ2-6; CDR3aa: CASSVRQGALSGANVLTF; CDR3nt: TGTGCCAGCAGTGTAAGACAGGGGGCCCTCTCTGGGGCCAACGTCCTGACTTTC
abundance: once; d_gene: -; v_gene: TRBV11-2; j_gene: TRBJ1-3; CDR3aa: CASSLGVRGSGNTIYF; CDR3nt: TGTGCCAGCAGCTTGGGGGTTAGGGGCTCTGGAAACACCATATATTTT
abundance: -; d_gene: -; v_gene: TRBV4-3; j_gene: TRBJ1-1; CDR3aa: CASSQEIVSAGHMNTEAFF; CDR3nt: TGCGCCAGCAGCCAAGAAATTGTTTCAGCCGGACACATGAACACTGAAGCTTTCTTT
abundance: -; d_gene: TRBD2; v_gene: TRBV20-1; j_gene: TRBJ2-1; CDR3aa: CSASSGGFNGIYNEQFF; CDR3nt: TGCAGTGCTAGTAGCGGGGGATTTAATGGCATCTACAATGAGCAGTTCTTC
abundance: -; d_gene: TRBD1; v_gene: TRBV7-2; j_gene: TRBJ1-6; CDR3aa: CASSGQGDSPLHF; CDR3nt: TGTGCCAGCTCTGGACAGGGGGATTCACCCCTCCACTTT
abundance: -; d_gene: -; v_gene: TRBV4-3; j_gene: TRBJ1-2; CDR3aa: CASSQNRALYGYTF; CDR3nt: TGCGCCAGCAGCCAGAACCGGGCCCTCTATGGCTACACCTTC
abundance: -; d_gene: -; v_gene: TRBV6-5; j_gene: TRBJ1-1; CDR3aa: CASGTGRQAFF; CDR3nt: TGTGCCAGCGGTACAGGGCGGCAAGCTTTCTTT
abundance: -; d_gene: -; v_gene: TRBV18; j_gene: TRBJ2-5; CDR3aa: CASSPGTGDGETQYF; CDR3nt: TGTGCCAGCTCACCAGGTACGGGGGATGGAGAGACCCAGTACTTC
abundance: -; d_gene: TRBD1; v_gene: TRBV2; j_gene: TRBJ1-6; CDR3aa: CASSNRTGRAPLHF; CDR3nt: TGTGCCAGCAGTAACCGGACAGGGAGGGCACCCCTCCACTTT
abundance: -; d_gene: -; v_gene: TRBV5-1; j_gene: TRBJ1-1; CDR3aa: CASSSETDGPTEAFF; CDR3nt: TGCGCCAGCAGCTCCGAGACAGACGGACCCACTGAAGCTTTCTTT
abundance: -; d_gene: -; v_gene: TRBV15; j_gene: TRBJ1-2; CDR3aa: CATSRGMDSALNYGYTF; CDR3nt: TGTGCCACCAGCAGAGGAATGGACAGCGCCCTTAACTATGGCTACACCTTC